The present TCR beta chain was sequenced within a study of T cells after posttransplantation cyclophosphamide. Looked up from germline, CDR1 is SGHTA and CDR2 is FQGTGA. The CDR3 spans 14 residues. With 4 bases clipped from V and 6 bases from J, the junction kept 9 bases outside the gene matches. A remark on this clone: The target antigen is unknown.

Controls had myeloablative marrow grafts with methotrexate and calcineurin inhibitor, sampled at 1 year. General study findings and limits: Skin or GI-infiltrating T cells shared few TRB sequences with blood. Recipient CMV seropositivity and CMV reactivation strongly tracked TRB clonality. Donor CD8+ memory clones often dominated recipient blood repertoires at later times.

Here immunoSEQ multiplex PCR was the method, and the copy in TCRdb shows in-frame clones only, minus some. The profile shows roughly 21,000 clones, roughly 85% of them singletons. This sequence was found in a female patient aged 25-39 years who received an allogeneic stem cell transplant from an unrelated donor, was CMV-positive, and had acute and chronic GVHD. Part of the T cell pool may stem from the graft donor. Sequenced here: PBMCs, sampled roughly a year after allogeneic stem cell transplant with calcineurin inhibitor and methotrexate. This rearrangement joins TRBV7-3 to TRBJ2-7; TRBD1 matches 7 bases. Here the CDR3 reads CASSSTGPRGEQYF. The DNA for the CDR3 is TGTGCCAGCAGCTCGACAGGGCCCCGGGGCGAGCAGTACTTC.